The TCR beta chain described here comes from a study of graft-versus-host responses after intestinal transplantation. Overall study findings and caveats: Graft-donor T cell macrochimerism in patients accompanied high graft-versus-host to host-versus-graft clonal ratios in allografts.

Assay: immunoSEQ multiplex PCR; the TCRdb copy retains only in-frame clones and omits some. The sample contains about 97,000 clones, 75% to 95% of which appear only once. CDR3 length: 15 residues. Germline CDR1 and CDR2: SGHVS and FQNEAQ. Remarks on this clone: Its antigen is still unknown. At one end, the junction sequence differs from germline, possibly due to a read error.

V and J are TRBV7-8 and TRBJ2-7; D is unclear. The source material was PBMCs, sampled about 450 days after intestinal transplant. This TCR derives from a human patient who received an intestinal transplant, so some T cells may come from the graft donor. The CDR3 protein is CVSSSSRYLSYEQYF. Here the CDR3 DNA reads TGTGTCAGCAGCTCTTCAAGGTACCTTTCCTACGAGCAGTACTTC.